This T cell receptor beta chain was captured in a study of glioma-infiltrating T cells. TCR alpha and beta CDR3 regions were amplified from RNA using iRepertoire nested multiplex PCR. TCRdb recomputed calls from the multiplex PCR reads with MiXCR, one row per CDR3 protein. The sample yields about 89,000 distinct CDR3 sequences, about 23% seen once. V dropped 8 bases and J dropped 1; count of bases not matched to a gene: 8. Germline V gene data show CDR1 as LNHDA and CDR2 as SQIVND (reference sequence). The CDR3 extends over 15 amino acids. This clonotype was detected only a few times. Sequencing used glioma tissue, nonneoplastic brain tissue, or PBMCs (not recorded which). The TCR sequence derives from a human donor with low-grade glioma or glioblastoma, undergoing nonglioma brain surgery, or in good health (not recorded which). The rearrangement joins TRBV19 to TRBJ1-1; 9 bases align to TRBD1. CDR3 DNA sequence: TGTGCCAGTTGCCAGGACAGGGGCGGGAACACTGAAGCTTTCTTT. Translating gives CASCQDRGGNTEAFF.